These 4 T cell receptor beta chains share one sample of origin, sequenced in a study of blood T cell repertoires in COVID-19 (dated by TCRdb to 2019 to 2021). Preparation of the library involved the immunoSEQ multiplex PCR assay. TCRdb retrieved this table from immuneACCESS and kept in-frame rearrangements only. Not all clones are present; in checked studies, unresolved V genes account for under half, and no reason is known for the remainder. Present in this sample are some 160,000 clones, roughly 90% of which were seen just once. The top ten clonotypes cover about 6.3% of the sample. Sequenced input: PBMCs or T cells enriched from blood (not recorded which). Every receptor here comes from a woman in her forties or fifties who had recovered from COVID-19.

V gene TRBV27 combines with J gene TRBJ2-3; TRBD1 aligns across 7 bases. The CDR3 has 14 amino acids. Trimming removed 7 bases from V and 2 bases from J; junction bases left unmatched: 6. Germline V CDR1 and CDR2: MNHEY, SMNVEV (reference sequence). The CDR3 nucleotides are TGTGCCAGCACCCGACAGGGCCCCACAGATACGCAGTATTTT. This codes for CASTRQGPTDTQYF.

CDR3 in DNA: TGTGCCAGTAGTATGACTGGTACCACTGAAGCTTTCTTT. Translating gives CASSMTGTTEAFF. The V gene is TRBV19, the J gene TRBJ1-1; no definite D call. The V gene lost 3 bases and the J gene lost 4 bases, with 9 bases spanning the gap. CDR3 length: 13 residues. Germline CDR1 LNHDA, CDR2 SQIVND (reference sequence).

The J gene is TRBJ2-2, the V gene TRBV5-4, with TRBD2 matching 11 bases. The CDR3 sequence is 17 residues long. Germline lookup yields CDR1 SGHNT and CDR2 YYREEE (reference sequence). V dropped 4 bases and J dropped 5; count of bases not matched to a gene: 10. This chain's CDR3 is CASSRSRLAGRTGELFF. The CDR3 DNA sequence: TGTGCCAGCAGCCGATCCCGACTAGCGGGGAGAACCGGGGAGCTGTTTTTT.

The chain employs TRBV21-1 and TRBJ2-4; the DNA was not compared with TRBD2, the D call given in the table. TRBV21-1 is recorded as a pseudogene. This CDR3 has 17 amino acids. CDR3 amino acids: CASRLATYTLAKNIQYF. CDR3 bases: TGTGCCAGTAGACTAGCGACGTACACATTAGCCAAAAACATTCAGTACTTC.